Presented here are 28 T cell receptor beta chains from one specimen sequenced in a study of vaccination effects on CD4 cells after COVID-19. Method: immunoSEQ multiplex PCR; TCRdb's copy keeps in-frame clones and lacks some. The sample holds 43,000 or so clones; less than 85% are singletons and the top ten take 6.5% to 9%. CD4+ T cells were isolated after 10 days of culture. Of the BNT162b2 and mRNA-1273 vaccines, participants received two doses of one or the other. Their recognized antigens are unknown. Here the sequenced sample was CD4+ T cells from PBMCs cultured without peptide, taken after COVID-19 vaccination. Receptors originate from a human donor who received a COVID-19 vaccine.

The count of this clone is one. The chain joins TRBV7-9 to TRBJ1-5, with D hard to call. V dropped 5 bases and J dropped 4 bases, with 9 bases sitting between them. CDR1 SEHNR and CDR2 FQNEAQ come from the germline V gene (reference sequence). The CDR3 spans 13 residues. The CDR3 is CASSPNMNQPQHF. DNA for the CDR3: TGTGCCAGCAGCCCAAACATGAATCAGCCCCAGCATTTT.

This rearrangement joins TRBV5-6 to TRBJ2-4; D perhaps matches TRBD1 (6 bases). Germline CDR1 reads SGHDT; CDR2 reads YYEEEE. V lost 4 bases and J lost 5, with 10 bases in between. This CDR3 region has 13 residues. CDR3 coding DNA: TGTGCCAGCAGCATGGACAGCCAAAACATTCAGTACTTC. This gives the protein CASSMDSQNIQYF. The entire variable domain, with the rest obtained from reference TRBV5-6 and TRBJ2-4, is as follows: DAGVTQSPTHLIKTRGQQVTLRCSPKSGHDTVSWYQQALGQGPQFIFQYYEEEERQRGNFPDRFSGHQFPNYSSELNVNALLLGDSALYLCASSMDSQNIQYFGAGTRLSVL.

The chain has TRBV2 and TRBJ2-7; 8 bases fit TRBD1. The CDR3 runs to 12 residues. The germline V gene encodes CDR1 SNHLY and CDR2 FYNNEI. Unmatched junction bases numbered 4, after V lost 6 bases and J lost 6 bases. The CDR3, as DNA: TGTGCCAGCAGGACCGACAGGGGCGAGCAGTACTTC. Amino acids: CASRTDRGEQYF.

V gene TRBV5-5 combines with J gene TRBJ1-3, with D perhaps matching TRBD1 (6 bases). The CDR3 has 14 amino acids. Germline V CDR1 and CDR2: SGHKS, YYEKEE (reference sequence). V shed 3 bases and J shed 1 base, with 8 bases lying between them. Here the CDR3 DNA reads TGTGCCAGCAGCTGGCAGGGGTCTGGAAACACCATATATTTT. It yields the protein CASSWQGSGNTIYF.

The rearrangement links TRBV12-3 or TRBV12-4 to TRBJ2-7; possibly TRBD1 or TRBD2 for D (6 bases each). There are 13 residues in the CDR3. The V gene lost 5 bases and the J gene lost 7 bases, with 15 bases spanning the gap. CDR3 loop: CASSRTGAQEQYF. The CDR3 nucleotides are TGTGCCAGCAGTCGAACGGGGGCTCAGGAGCAGTACTTC.

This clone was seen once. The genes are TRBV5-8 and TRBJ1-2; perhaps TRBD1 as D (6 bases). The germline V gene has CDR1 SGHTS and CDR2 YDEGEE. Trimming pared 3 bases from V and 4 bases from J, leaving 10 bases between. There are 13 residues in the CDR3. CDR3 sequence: CASSSDRSYGYTF. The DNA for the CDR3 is TGTGCCAGCAGCTCCGACAGGAGCTATGGCTACACCTTC.

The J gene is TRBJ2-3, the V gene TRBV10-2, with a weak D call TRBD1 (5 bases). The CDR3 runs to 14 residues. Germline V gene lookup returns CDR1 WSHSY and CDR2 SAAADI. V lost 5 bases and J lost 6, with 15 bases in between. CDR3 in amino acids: CASSRSPRVDTQYF. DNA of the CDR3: TGCGCCAGCAGTCGCTCCCCCAGGGTTGATACGCAGTATTTT.

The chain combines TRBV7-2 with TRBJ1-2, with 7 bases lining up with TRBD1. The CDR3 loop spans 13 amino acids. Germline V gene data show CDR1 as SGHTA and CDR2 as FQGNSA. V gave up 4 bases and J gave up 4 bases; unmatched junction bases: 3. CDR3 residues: CASSWGQIYGYTF. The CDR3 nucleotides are TGTGCCAGCAGCTGGGGACAGATCTATGGCTACACCTTC.

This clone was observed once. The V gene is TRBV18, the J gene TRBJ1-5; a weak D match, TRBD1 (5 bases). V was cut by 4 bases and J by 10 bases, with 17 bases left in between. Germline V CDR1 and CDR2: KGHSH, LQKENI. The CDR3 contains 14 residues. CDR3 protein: CASSLSSDSHPQHF. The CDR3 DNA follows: TGTGCCAGCTCACTCTCTAGTGACAGCCATCCCCAGCATTTT.

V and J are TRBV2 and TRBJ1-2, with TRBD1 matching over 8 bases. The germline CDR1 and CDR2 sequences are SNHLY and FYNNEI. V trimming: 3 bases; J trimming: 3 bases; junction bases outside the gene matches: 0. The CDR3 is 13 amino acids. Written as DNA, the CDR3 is TGTGCCAGCAGTGAGGGACAGGACTATGGCTACACCTTC. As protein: CASSEGQDYGYTF.

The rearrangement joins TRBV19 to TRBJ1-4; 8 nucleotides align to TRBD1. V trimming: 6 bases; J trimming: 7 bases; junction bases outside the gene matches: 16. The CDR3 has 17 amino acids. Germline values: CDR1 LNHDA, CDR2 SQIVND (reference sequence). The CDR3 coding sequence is TGTGCCAGTAGAGAGGGGACAGGCGCCCCTTTGATTGAAAAACTGTTTTTT. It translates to CASREGTGAPLIEKLFF.

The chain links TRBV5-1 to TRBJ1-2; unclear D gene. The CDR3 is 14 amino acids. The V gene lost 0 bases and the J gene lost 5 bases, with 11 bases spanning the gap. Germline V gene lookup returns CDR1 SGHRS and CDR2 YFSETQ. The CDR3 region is CASSLGRARYGYTF. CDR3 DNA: TGCGCCAGCAGCTTGGGACGGGCAAGGTATGGCTACACCTTC.

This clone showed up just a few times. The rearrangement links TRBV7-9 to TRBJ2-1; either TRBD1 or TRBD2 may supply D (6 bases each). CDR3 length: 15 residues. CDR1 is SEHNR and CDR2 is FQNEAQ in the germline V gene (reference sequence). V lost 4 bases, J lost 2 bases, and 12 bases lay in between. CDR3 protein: CASSSLGGPYNEQFF. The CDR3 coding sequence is TGTGCCAGCAGCTCCCTTGGGGGGCCCTACAATGAGCAGTTCTTC.

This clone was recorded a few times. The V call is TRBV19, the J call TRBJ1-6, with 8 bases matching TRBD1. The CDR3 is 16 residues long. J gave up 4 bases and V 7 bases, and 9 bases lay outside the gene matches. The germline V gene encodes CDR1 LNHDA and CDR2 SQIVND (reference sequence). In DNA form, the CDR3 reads TGTGCCAGTAACCGACAGGGGAATAGTTATAATTCACCCCTCCACTTT. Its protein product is CASNRQGNSYNSPLHF.

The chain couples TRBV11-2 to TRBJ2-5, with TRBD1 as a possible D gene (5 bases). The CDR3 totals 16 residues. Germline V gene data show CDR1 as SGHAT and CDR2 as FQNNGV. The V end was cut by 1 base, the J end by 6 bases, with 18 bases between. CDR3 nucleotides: TGTGCCAGCAGCTTAGTAGGGGTCCGGCCAGAGAAGACCCAGTACTTC. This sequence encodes CASSLVGVRPEKTQYF.

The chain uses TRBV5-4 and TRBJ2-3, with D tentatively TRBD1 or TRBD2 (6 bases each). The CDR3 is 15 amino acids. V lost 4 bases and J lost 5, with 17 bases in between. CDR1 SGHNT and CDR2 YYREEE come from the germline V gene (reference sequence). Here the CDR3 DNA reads TGTGCCAGCAGCCTCGGGGGCCGAGGGGAAGATACGCAGTATTTT. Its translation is CASSLGGRGEDTQYF.

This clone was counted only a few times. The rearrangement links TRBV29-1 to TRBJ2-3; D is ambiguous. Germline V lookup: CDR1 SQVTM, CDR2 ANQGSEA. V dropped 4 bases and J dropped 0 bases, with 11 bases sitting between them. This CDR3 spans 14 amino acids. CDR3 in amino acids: CSVGADLSTDTQYF. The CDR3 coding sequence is TGCAGCGTTGGTGCCGACCTTAGCACAGATACGCAGTATTTT.

In DNA form, the CDR3 reads TGTGCCAGCACCGTGACAGGGGGCAATCAGCCCCAGCATTTT. Its translation is CASTVTGGNQPQHF. This sequence joins TRBV6-5 and TRBJ1-5, with 8 bases that match TRBD1. This CDR3 spans 14 amino acids. From germline, CDR1 is MNHEY and CDR2 SVGAGI. With 7 bases clipped from V and 2 bases from J, the junction kept 4 bases outside the gene matches.

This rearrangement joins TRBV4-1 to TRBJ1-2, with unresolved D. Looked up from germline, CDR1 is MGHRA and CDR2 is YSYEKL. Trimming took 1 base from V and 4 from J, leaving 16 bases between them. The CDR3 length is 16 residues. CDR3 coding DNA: TGCGCCAGCAGCCAAGGTCTGAAACGGACTCGCTATGGCTACACCTTC. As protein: CASSQGLKRTRYGYTF.

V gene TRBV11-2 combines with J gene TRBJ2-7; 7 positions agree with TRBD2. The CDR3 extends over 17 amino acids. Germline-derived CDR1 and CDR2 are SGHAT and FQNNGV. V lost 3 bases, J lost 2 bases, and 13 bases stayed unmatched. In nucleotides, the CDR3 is TGTGCCAGCAGCTTGTCAGCCGCCGGGACTACCGCCTACGAGCAGTACTTC. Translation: CASSLSAAGTTAYEQYF.

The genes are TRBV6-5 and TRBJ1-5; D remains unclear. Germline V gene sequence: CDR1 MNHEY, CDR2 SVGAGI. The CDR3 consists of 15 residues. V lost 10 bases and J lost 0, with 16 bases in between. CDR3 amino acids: CATEIVLNSNQPQHF. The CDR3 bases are TGTGCCACCGAGATCGTATTGAATAGCAATCAGCCCCAGCATTTT.

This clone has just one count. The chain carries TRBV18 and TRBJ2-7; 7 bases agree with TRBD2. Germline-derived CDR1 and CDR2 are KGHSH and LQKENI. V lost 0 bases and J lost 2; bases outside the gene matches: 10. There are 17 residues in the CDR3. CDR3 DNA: TGTGCCAGCTCACCACCGAGGAGCGGGACTCGAGCCTACGAGCAGTACTTC. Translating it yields CASSPPRSGTRAYEQYF.

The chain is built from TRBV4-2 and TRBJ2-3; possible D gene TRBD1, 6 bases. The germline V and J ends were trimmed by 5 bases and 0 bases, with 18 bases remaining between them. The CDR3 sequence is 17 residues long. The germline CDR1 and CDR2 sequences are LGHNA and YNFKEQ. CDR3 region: CASSSPNGQSSTDTQYF. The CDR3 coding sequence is TGTGCCAGCAGCTCTCCTAACGGACAGTCAAGCACAGATACGCAGTATTTT.

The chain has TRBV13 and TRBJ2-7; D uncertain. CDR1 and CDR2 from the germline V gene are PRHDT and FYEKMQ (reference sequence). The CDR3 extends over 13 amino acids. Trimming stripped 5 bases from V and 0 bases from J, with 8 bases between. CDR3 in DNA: TGTGCCAGCAGCCCAGCCTTCTCCTACGAGCAGTACTTC. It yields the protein CASSPAFSYEQYF.

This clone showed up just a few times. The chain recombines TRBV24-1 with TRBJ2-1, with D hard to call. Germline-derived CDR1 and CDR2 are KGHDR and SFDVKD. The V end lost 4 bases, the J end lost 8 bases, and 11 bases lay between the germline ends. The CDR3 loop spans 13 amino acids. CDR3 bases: TGTGCCACCAGTGAGTGGACGGGCTATGAGCAGTTCTTC. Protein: CATSEWTGYEQFF.

CDR3 DNA: TGTGCCAGCAGCTTACAGTCAGACTATGGCTACACCTTC. It is translated as CASSLQSDYGYTF. The chain recombines TRBV7-8 with TRBJ1-2; D uncertain. Germline V gives CDR1 SGHVS, CDR2 FQNEAQ. The CDR3 totals 13 residues. V was trimmed by 2 bases and J by 3 bases, leaving 7 bases between them.

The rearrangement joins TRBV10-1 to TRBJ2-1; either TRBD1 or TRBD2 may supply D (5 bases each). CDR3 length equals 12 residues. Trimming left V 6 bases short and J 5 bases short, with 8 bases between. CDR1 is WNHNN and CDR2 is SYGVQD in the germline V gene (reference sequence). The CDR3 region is CASRGVDNEQFF. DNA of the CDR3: TGCGCCAGCAGGGGGGTAGACAATGAGCAGTTCTTC.

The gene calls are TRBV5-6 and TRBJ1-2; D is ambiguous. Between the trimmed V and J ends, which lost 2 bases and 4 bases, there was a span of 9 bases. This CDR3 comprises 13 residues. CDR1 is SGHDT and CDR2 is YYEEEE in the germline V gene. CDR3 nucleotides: TGTGCCAGCAGCTTTTACATGGGCTATGGCTACACCTTC. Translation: CASSFYMGYGYTF.